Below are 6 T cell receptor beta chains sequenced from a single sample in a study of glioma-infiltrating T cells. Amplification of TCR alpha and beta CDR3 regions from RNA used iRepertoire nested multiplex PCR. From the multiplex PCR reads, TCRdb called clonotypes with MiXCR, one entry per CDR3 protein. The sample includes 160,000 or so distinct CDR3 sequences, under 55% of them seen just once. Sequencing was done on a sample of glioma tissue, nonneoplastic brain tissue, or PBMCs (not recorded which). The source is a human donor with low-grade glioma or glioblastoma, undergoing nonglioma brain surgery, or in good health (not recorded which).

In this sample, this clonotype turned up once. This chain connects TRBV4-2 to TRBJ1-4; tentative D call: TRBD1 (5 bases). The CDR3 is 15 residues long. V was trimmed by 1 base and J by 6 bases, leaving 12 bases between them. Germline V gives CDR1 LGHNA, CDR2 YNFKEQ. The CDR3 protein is CASSQVWDVDEKLFF. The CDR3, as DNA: TGTGCCAGCAGCCAAGTTTGGGACGTGGATGAAAAACTGTTTTTT.

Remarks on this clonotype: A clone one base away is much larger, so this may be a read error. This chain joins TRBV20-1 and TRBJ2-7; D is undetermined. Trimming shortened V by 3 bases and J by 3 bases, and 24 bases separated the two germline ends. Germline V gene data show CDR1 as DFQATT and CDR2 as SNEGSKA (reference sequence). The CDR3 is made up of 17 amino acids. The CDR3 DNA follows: TGCAGTGCTAGTCAGCGCTTCAGGTCTTTCTGTAGCTACGAGCAGTACTTC. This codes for CSASQRFRSFCSYEQYF.

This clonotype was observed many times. In DNA, the CDR3 is TGTGCCAGCAGTATCGGACAGGGAGGAGCCGAAGCTTTCTTT. Translated: CASSIGQGGAEAFF. The chain has TRBV28 and TRBJ1-1; 8 bases match TRBD1. CDR1 is MDHEN, CDR2 SYDVKM, per germline. With 5 bases clipped from V and 8 bases from J, the junction kept 10 bases outside the gene matches. This CDR3 spans 14 amino acids.

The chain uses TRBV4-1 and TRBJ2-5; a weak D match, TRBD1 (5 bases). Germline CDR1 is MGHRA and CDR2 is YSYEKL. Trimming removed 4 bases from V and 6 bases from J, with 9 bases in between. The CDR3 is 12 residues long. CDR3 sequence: CASSRQSQTQYF. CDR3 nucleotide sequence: TGCGCCAGCAGCCGACAGTCCCAGACCCAGTACTTC.

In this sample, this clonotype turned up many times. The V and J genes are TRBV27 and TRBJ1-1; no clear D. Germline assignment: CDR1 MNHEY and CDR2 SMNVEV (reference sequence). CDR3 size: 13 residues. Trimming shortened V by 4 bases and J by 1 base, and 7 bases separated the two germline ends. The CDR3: CASSSNQNTEAFF. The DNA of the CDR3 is TGTGCCAGCAGTTCTAATCAGAACACTGAAGCTTTCTTT.

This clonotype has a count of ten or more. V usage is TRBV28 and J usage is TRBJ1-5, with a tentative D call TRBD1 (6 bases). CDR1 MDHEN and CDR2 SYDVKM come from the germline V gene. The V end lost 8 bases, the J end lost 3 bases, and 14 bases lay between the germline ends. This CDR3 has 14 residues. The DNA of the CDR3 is TGTGCCAGCTCCTCAGGGGCGTCCAATCAGCCCCAGCATTTT. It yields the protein CASSSGASNQPQHF.